Listed below are T cell receptor beta chains from one sample, sequenced in a study of T cell repertoires in cytomegalovirus infection. What these receptors recognize is not known. TCRdb itself ran the reads through MiXCR, one entry per CDR3 protein. The sample yields 140,000 to 150,000 distinct CDR3 sequences, about 31% seen once. This specimen was CD8+ T cells from cultured PBMCs, taken from culture after CMV antigen stimulation. The receptors here all came from a human donor in good health (CMV status not recorded). Some clones in this sample may be carry-over from other donors' samples. The CDR3 runs from the conserved cysteine through the conserved F or W. D genes are given only for firm matches. Only some rows state a clone size, as once, few, many or a class for expanded clones.

>few|TRBJ2-7|TRBD1|TRBV7-9
TGTGCCAGCAGCATTGGACAGGGCTACGAGCAGTACTTC
CASSIGQGYEQYF
>many|TRBJ2-5|TRBD2|TRBV19
TGTGCCAGTAGTATGGGACTAGGGGAGACCCAGTACTTC
CASSMGLGETQYF
>.|TRBJ1-1|.|TRBV7-9
TGTGCCAGCACCGGGCCTAAAGGGCCTGAAGCTTTCTTT
CASTGPKGPEAFF
>.|TRBJ2-2|.|TRBV7-6
TGTGCCAGCAACCTTCCGGGCGGGGCTAACACCGGGGAGCTGTTTTTT
CASNLPGGANTGELFF
>few|TRBJ2-7|.|TRBV5-6
TGTGCCAGCAGCTTGGGATCAGGGCAGTACTTC
CASSLGSGQYF
>few|TRBJ2-3|TRBD2|TRBV6-6
TGTGCCACCGACCTAAAACGACTAGCGGGGGGCCCCGATACGCAGTATTTT
CATDLKRLAGGPDTQYF
>few|TRBJ2-2|TRBD1|TRBV2
TGTGCCAGCAAGGAGGGCAGGGGGCTCCCCGGGGAGCTGTTTTTT
CASKEGRGLPGELFF
>.|TRBJ1-1|.|TRBV7-9
TGTGCCAGCAGCCCGCCTTCTCGGACTGAAGCTTTCTTT
CASSPPSRTEAFF
>.|TRBJ2-7|TRBD2|TRBV27
TGTGCCAGCAGTACCCGGACTAGCGGGACGTCCGCACGGATGGAGCAGTACTTC
CASSTRTSGTSARMEQYF
>many|TRBJ1-1|TRBD1|TRBV7-8
TGTGCCAGCAGCCCATTGGCAGGGGGATATGAAGCTTTCTTT
CASSPLAGGYEAFF
>.|TRBJ2-3|TRBD2|TRBV9
TGTGCCAGCACGGCTAGCGGGGCTAGCACAGATACGCAGTATTTT
CASTASGASTDTQYF
>once|TRBJ2-1|TRBD2|TRBV12-3/TRBV12-4
TGTGCCAGCAGTAAGCGGGGGGCTGATTTTGAGCAGTTCTTC
CASSKRGADFEQFF
>.|TRBJ2-1|TRBD1|TRBV12-5
TGTGCTAGTGGTTTCCATATCAGGGGGAGCTCCTACAATGAGCAGTTCTTC
CASGFHIRGSSYNEQFF
>.|TRBJ2-1|TRBD2|TRBV7-6
TGTGCCAGCAGCCCAGCGGGGGGCGGTTACAATGAGCAGTTCTTC
CASSPAGGGYNEQFF
>few|TRBJ2-2|TRBD2|TRBV4-1
TGCGCCAGCAGCCAAGATCTCTGGCTAGCGGGGAGCACCGGGGAGCTGTTTTTT
CASSQDLWLAGSTGELFF
>.|TRBJ2-3|.|TRBV5-1
TGCGCCAGCTGCTCCACACGTAAAACGCAGTATTTT
CASCSTRKTQYF
>.|TRBJ2-1|TRBD2|TRBV4-1
TGCGCCAGCAGCCAAGTTACTAGCGGCCTGGTCAATGAGCAGTTCTTC
CASSQVTSGLVNEQFF
>many|TRBJ2-3|TRBD2|TRBV11-2
TGTGCCAGCAGCTTAAGGGGTAGCGGGGGGCCAAACCCGAGCACAGATACGCAGTATTTT
CASSLRGSGGPNPSTDTQYF
>.|TRBJ1-1|.|TRBV12-2
TGTGCAAGTCGCTTAAAAGGGGGCCCCAGCTTGTGGGCTTTCTTT
CASRLKGGPSLWAFF
>.|TRBJ2-1|TRBD2|TRBV7-6
TGTGCCAGCAGCAGCGGGGGGGCCAACGAGCAGTTCTTC
CASSSGGANEQFF
>.|TRBJ2-3|.|TRBV9
TGTGCCAGCAGCCCTACATGGGGCGCAGATACGCAGTATTTT
CASSPTWGADTQYF
>.|TRBJ2-1|TRBD2|TRBV7-8
TGTGCCAGCAGCTTAGAGGCTAGCGGGGGACCTTCCTACAATGAGCAGTTCTTC
CASSLEASGGPSYNEQFF
>few|TRBJ2-1|.|TRBV12-3/TRBV12-4
TGTGCCAGCAGTCGTATTCTCCGGGTGAGCTACAATGAGCAGTTCTTC
CASSRILRVSYNEQFF
>.|TRBJ1-2|.|TRBV13
TGTGCCAGCAGCCCCCGCGGGGCGGCTATAGGCTACACCTTC
CASSPRGAAIGYTF
>medium-sized|TRBJ1-1|.|TRBV6-6
TGTGCCAGCAGTTACGAGGGGGGCACTGAAGCTTTCTTT
CASSYEGGTEAFF
>.|TRBJ2-2|TRBD2|TRBV6-5
TGTGCCAGCAGTTACTCGGCCTCCTCTGGCGGGGGGACCGGGGAGCTGTTTTTT
CASSYSASSGGGTGELFF
>.|TRBJ2-1|.|TRBV27
TGTGCCAGCAGTTTGGCCGGGGGTAGGCAGTTCTTC
CASSLAGGRQFF
>few|TRBJ2-1|.|TRBV19
TGTGCCAGTAGTATCGGCTTCTTGGATGAGCAGTTCTTC
CASSIGFLDEQFF
>few|TRBJ2-1|.|TRBV5-1
TGCGCCAGCAGCATGCCGGGACCCCATCACAATGAGCAGTTCTTC
CASSMPGPHHNEQFF
>few|TRBJ2-5|.|TRBV4-1
TGTGCCAGCAGCCAAGATTTAGGGCAGACACAAGAGACCCAGTACTTC
CASSQDLGQTQETQYF
>.|TRBJ2-1|.|TRBV20-1
TGCAGTGCTAGAGATCAAACGGGGGCTCACAATGAGCAGTTCTTC
CSARDQTGAHNEQFF
>.|TRBJ2-3|TRBD2|TRBV7-9
TGTGCCAGCAGCTTAGACGGGTGGAGCGGGGGGCTCACGGATACGCAGTATTTT
CASSLDGWSGGLTDTQYF
>few|TRBJ2-3|.|TRBV12-3/TRBV12-4
TGTGCCAGCAGTTTGCGGCTAGATACAGATACGCAGTATTTT
CASSLRLDTDTQYF
>few|TRBJ1-1|.|TRBV28
TGTGCCAGCAGTCTAGACGATGAAGCTTTCTTT
CASSLDDEAFF
>.|TRBJ2-3|TRBD2|TRBV4-1
TGCGCCAGCAGCCGCTTGGGACTAAGGACAGATACGCAGTATTTT
CASSRLGLRTDTQYF
>.|TRBJ1-2|.|TRBV6-1
TGTGCCAGCGGGTCAGAGACTAACTATGGCTACACCTTC
CASGSETNYGYTF
>.|TRBJ2-1|.|TRBV7-9
TGTGCCAGCAGCTTAACTTTCGGCTCCTACAATGAGCAGTTCTTC
CASSLTFGSYNEQFF
>.|TRBJ2-2|.|TRBV29-1
TGCAGCGTTGGGGGGGGGGACAAACGCACCGGGGAGCTGTTTTTT
CSVGGGDKRTGELFF
>many|TRBJ2-1|TRBD1|TRBV7-9
TGTGCCAGCAGCTACCCTGGGGGGACAGGGGGCCTGTCCCATGAGCAGTTCTTC
CASSYPGGTGGLSHEQFF
>.|TRBJ2-1|.|TRBV12-3/TRBV12-4
TGTGCCAGCAGTTTAGGGGGGGGCCTTAGCGATGAGCAGTTCTTC
CASSLGGGLSDEQFF
>few|TRBJ2-7|.|TRBV6-1
TGTGCCAGCAGTGAAGTAAACCCCTTGGACGAGCAGTACTTC
CASSEVNPLDEQYF